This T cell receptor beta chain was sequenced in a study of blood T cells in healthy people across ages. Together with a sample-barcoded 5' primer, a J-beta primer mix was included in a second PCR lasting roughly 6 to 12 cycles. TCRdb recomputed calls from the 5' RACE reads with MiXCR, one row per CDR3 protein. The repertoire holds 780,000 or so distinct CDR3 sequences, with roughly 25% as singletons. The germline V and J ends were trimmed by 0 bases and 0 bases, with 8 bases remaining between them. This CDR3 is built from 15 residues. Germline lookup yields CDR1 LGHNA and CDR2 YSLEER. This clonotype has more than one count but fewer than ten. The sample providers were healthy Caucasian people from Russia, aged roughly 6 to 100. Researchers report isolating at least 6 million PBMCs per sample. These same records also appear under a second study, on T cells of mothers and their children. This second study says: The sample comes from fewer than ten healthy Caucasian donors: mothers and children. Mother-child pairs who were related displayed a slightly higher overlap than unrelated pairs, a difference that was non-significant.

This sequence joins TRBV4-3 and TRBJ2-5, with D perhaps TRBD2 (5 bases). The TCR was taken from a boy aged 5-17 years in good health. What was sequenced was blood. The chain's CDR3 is CASSQDVGDQETQYF. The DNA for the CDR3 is TGCGCCAGCAGCCAAGATGTCGGGGACCAAGAGACCCAGTACTTC.